This TCR beta chain was identified in a study of control samples from healthy donors and cancer patients. Germline-derived CDR1 and CDR2 are KGHSH and LQKENI. CDR3 length equals 15 residues. J lost 1 base, V lost 5 bases, and 8 bases had no gene match. Profiling relied on immunoSEQ multiplex PCR, and the TCRdb table lists in-frame clones only, not all of them. The top ten clones hold 11% to 15% of a sample with fewer than 200,000 clones, 94% of them seen once. The chain links TRBV18 to TRBJ2-7; 7 bases map to TRBD1. The sample comprised PBMCs. This TCR was sampled from a man between 60 and 75 years old with colorectal cancer. In DNA form, the CDR3 reads TGTGCCAGCTCAATAACCGGGACAGATTCCTACGAGCAGTACTTC. This translates into CASSITGTDSYEQYF.